What follows are 30 T cell receptor beta chains derived from one specimen sequenced in a study. TCRdb reprocessed the RT-PCR reads with MiXCR, giving one entry per CDR3 protein. This sample yields more than 600,000 distinct CDR3 sequences, of which about 14% are seen a single time; 3.6% belongs to the top ten. The sequenced sample was memory CD4+ T cells from blood. The receptors stem from a female donor in good health, serving as a healthy control.

This clonotype has more than one count but fewer than ten. The chain couples TRBV18 to TRBJ1-5; TRBD1 is a possible D gene (6 bases). The V gene lost 2 bases and the J gene lost 1 base, with 15 bases spanning the gap. CDR3 length equals 17 residues. Germline loops: CDR1 KGHSH, CDR2 LQKENI. Written as DNA, the CDR3 is TGTGCCAGCTCACCAAAGGCAGGGGCGCAAAGCAATCAGCCCCAGCATTTT. This codes for CASSPKAGAQSNQPQHF.

Ten or more counts support this clonotype. This rearrangement joins TRBV27 to TRBJ1-3; no definite D call. The CDR3 consists of 10 residues. The V gene's germline CDR1 is MNHEY and CDR2 SMNVEV (reference sequence). V lost 8 bases and J 4 bases, leaving 3 bases between the germline ends. The CDR3: CASRGNTIYF. The CDR3 DNA reads as TGTGCCAGCCGCGGAAACACCATATATTTT.

This chain connects TRBV28 to TRBJ2-7, with 7 bases aligning to TRBD1. The CDR3 length is 14 residues. The V and J ends lost 6 bases and 3 bases, in that order; junction bases with no gene match: 8. Germline values: CDR1 MDHEN, CDR2 SYDVKM. The CDR3 reads CASRAGGTDYEQYF. The CDR3 bases are TGTGCCAGCAGGGCAGGGGGAACGGACTACGAGCAGTACTTC.

This chain connects TRBV23-1 to TRBJ2-2; D gene uncertain. TRBV23-1 is known as an ORF, though its function is uncertain. The germline V and J ends were trimmed by 1 base and 4 bases, with 10 bases remaining between them. The CDR3 extends over 15 amino acids. CDR3 region: CASSQWGLSTGELFF. In DNA, the CDR3 is TGCGCCAGCAGTCAATGGGGTCTGAGCACCGGGGAGCTGTTTTTT.

V usage is TRBV20-1 and J usage is TRBJ1-2, with 7 bases identical to TRBD1. Germline CDR1 is DFQATT and CDR2 is SNEGSKA (reference sequence). The CDR3 loop spans 14 amino acids. The trim removed 3 bases at V and 8 bases at J, leaving 12 bases unmatched. The CDR3 is CSASTGATRKGYTF. CDR3 bases: TGCAGTGCTAGTACAGGGGCCACTCGCAAGGGCTACACCTTC.

This clonotype has just a few counts. The chain links TRBV10-3 to TRBJ1-5; the match to TRBD1 covers 9 bases. V lost 9 bases and J lost 6; bases outside the gene matches: 9. CDR1 is ENHRY, CDR2 SYGVKD, per germline. The CDR3 extends over 14 amino acids. The CDR3 nucleotides read TGTGCCATTGGCGGAACAGGGGGCTTTCAGCCCCAGCATTTT. This gives the protein CAIGGTGGFQPQHF.

This clonotype was seen more than once but under ten times. J is TRBJ1-2 and V is TRBV6-5, with TRBD1 as a possible D gene (6 bases). This CDR3 region has 18 residues. Germline CDR1 is MNHEY and CDR2 is SVGAGI. V was clipped by 2 bases and J by 5 bases, with 24 bases between them. CDR3 bases: TGTGCCAGCAGTTACCGGGGGCCTCCAGTAAAGACAGCTTATGGCTACACCTTC. This encodes CASSYRGPPVKTAYGYTF.

This clonotype was counted between two and nine times. The CDR3 DNA sequence: TGTGCCAGCAGTTACTCGGGGGCAGGGGCTCCAAGAGGAGAGACCCAGTACTTC. Protein: CASSYSGAGAPRGETQYF. The chain uses TRBV6-2 or TRBV6-3 and TRBJ2-5; a weak D match, TRBD1 (6 bases). Trimming removed 0 bases at V and 4 bases at J, with 21 bases between. The CDR3 extends over 18 amino acids. Germline V gives CDR1 MNHEY, CDR2 SVGEGT.

This clonotype was counted between two and nine times. This sequence joins TRBV10-3 and TRBJ1-4, with D maybe TRBD1 (6 bases). Germline CDR1 is ENHRY and CDR2 is SYGVKD. CDR3 length: 15 residues. The V and J ends lost 0 bases and 4 bases respectively, with 9 bases between them. CDR3 loop: CAISESTGGNEKLFF. CDR3 bases: TGTGCCATCAGTGAGTCGACAGGTGGTAATGAAAAACTGTTTTTT.

This clonotype has only a few counts. The gene calls are TRBV10-3 and TRBJ2-7; 10 positions agree with TRBD2. Trimming removed 6 bases from V and 5 bases from J; junction bases left unmatched: 13. Germline V lookup: CDR1 ENHRY, CDR2 SYGVKD. The CDR3 consists of 16 residues. CDR3 DNA: TGTGCCATCAGCCTAGCGACCGGGACTAGCGTGGACGAGCAGTACTTC. Translation: CAISLATGTSVDEQYF.

This clonotype was recorded at least ten times. The chain couples TRBV12-3 or TRBV12-4 to TRBJ1-1; no reliable D call. The CDR3 is 14 amino acids. The ends were cut back, 8 bases at V and 3 bases at J, with 16 bases in the middle. The CDR3 protein is CASVVGSTYTEAFF. The CDR3 DNA sequence: TGTGCCAGCGTCGTTGGGTCTACCTACACTGAAGCTTTCTTT.

The gene calls are TRBV27 and TRBJ1-5; D is undetermined. The germline V gene encodes CDR1 MNHEY and CDR2 SMNVEV (reference sequence). The CDR3 length is 14 residues. V was trimmed by 6 bases and J by 11 bases, leaving 20 bases between them. The CDR3 region has the DNA TGTGCCAGCAGCCACGTGGTGAAGAAAGAGACCCAGCATTTT. As protein: CASSHVVKKETQHF.

This clonotype was observed at least ten times. This chain links TRBV7-2 with TRBJ2-1; the D is unclear. CDR1 and CDR2 from the germline V gene are SGHTA and FQGNSA. This CDR3 has 13 amino acids. Trimming shortened V by 5 bases and J by 0 bases, and 5 bases separated the two germline ends. DNA of the CDR3: TGTGCCAGCAGCCCTTACTCCTACAATGAGCAGTTCTTC. As protein: CASSPYSYNEQFF.

This clonotype was recorded only once. The J gene is TRBJ2-1, the V gene TRBV28, with 9 nucleotides matching TRBD2. The CDR3 runs to 17 residues. Trimming took 2 bases from V and 0 from J; bases not matched to a gene: 5. Germline V lookup: CDR1 MDHEN, CDR2 SYDVKM. Written as DNA, the CDR3 is TGTGCCAGCAGTTTAACCGGACTAGCGAGCTCCTACAATGAGCAGTTCTTC. Protein product: CASSLTGLASSYNEQFF. The full variable domain, completed using reference TRBV28 and TRBJ2-1, is DVKVTQSSRYLVKRTGEKVFLECVQDMDHENMFWYRQDPGLGLRLIYFSYDVKMKEKGDIPEGYSVSREKKERFSLILESASTNQTSMYLCASSLTGLASSYNEQFFGPGTRLTVL.

This clonotype was counted between two and nine times. The rearrangement links TRBV20-1 to TRBJ2-3; TRBD2 might be the D (5 bases). The CDR3 has 16 amino acids. Trimming left V 6 bases short and J 4 bases short, with 23 bases between. CDR1 is DFQATT, CDR2 SNEGSKA, per germline (reference sequence). The CDR3 DNA sequence: TGCAGTGCCGAAGGCACTAGTTCTGGAGGAGCAGATACGCAGTATTTT. It translates to CSAEGTSSGGADTQYF.

This clonotype has a count of ten or more. V gene TRBV7-9 combines with J gene TRBJ1-2; 9 nucleotides line up with TRBD1. The CDR3 totals 13 residues. CDR1 and CDR2 from the germline V gene are SEHNR and FQNEAQ (reference sequence). Trimming at V came to 1 base and at J to 7 bases, leaving 1 base not matched to a gene. CDR3 DNA: TGTGCCAGCAGCTTAGGGGACAGGGCTGGCTACACCTTC. Translation: CASSLGDRAGYTF.

The rearrangement links TRBV5-1 to TRBJ2-2; 8 bases match TRBD1. V lost 6 bases, J lost 7 bases, and 5 bases stayed unmatched. Germline CDR1 is SGHRS and CDR2 is YFSETQ. The CDR3 sequence is 13 residues long. The CDR3 sequence is CASIGQGSGELFF. The CDR3 region has the DNA TGCGCCAGCATAGGACAGGGAAGCGGGGAGCTGTTTTTT.

The rearrangement uses TRBV2 and TRBJ2-2; D ambiguous. The germline gives CDR1 SNHLY, CDR2 FYNNEI. This CDR3 has 15 residues. The V gene lost 6 bases and the J gene lost 6 bases, with 17 bases spanning the gap. The CDR3 here is CASRVHYSNAGELFF. Here the CDR3 DNA reads TGTGCCAGCAGGGTGCACTACTCTAACGCCGGGGAGCTGTTTTTT. The full variable domain, rest sourced from reference TRBV2 and TRBJ2-2, is EPEVTQTPSHQVTQMGQEVILRCVPISNHLYFYWYRQILGQKVEFLVSFYNNEISEKSEIFDDQFSVERPDGSNFTLKIRSTKLEDSAMYFCASRVHYSNAGELFFGEGSRLTVL.

This clonotype was observed at least ten times. The genes are TRBV6-5 and TRBJ2-1, with D uncertain. The CDR3 is made up of 16 amino acids. Per germline, CDR1 MNHEY and CDR2 SVGAGI. The germline V and J ends were trimmed by 0 bases and 4 bases, with 13 bases remaining between them. The CDR3 DNA follows: TGTGCCAGCAGTTACTCGGCAGATCTCGCGTACAATGAGCAGTTCTTC. Translation: CASSYSADLAYNEQFF.

V usage is TRBV6-1 and J usage is TRBJ1-2; 9 bases are a match to TRBD1. Trimming at V came to 7 bases and at J to 5 bases, leaving 5 bases not matched to a gene. This CDR3 comprises 13 residues. Germline-derived CDR1 and CDR2 are MNHNS and SASEGT. DNA of the CDR3: TGTGCCAGCACACGGACAGGGGAATATGGCTACACCTTC. It codes for CASTRTGEYGYTF.

In this sample, this clonotype turned up a few times. J is TRBJ2-3 and V is TRBV6-6; D perhaps matches TRBD1 (6 bases). The V gene's germline CDR1 is MNHNY and CDR2 SVGAGI (reference sequence). V lost 6 bases and J lost 1, with 8 bases in between. The CDR3 is 13 residues long. The CDR3 coding sequence is TGTGCCAGCAGGGGACATCGCACAGATACGCAGTATTTT. It translates to CASRGHRTDTQYF.

This clonotype has just a few counts. This chain uses TRBV24-1 with TRBJ2-5, with D perhaps matching TRBD1 (5 bases). Germline V gives CDR1 KGHDR, CDR2 SFDVKD. V was trimmed by 1 base and J by 3 bases, leaving 8 bases between them. The length of the CDR3 is 14 residues. CDR3 DNA sequence: TGTGCCACCAGTGATTTTGGGGCAAAAGAGACCCAGTACTTC. This gives the protein CATSDFGAKETQYF.

CDR3 in DNA: TGTGCCAGCAGTAGCAGACACACAGATACGCAGTATTTT. Its protein product is CASSSRHTDTQYF. The chain joins TRBV28 to TRBJ2-3, with D uncertain. This CDR3 contains 13 residues. The V and J ends lost 5 bases and 2 bases respectively, with 8 bases between them. The germline CDR1 and CDR2 sequences are MDHEN and SYDVKM.

This clonotype was recorded a few times. This chain connects TRBV7-8 to TRBJ2-3, with 7 bases aligning to TRBD2. Germline CDR1 and CDR2: SGHVS and FQNEAQ. CDR3 length: 15 residues. After removal of 5 bases from V and 5 bases from J, the junction contained 10 bases not matched to a gene. The CDR3 region is CASSPRTRAGDTQYF. DNA for the CDR3: TGTGCCAGCAGCCCGCGGACTAGGGCAGGAGATACGCAGTATTTT.

This clonotype occurred many times. V usage is TRBV5-5 and J usage is TRBJ2-7; 9 nucleotides line up with TRBD2. Losses at the gene ends were 3 bases for V and 2 bases for J; bases not matched to a gene: 12. CDR3 length equals 17 residues. Germline V lookup: CDR1 SGHKS, CDR2 YYEKEE (reference sequence). CDR3 bases: TGTGCCAGCAGCTCATATGGTAGCGGGAGTTCCACCTACGAGCAGTACTTC. It specifies CASSSYGSGSSTYEQYF.

This clonotype was observed a handful of times. The gene calls are TRBV5-1 and TRBJ2-2; D is possibly TRBD1 or TRBD2 (5 bases each). V was trimmed by 0 bases and J by 2 bases, leaving 8 bases between them. The CDR3 sequence is 15 residues long. Germline V gene sequence: CDR1 SGHRS, CDR2 YFSETQ. The CDR3 spells CASSLGDGNTGELFF. CDR3 sequence (DNA): TGCGCCAGCAGCTTGGGGGACGGAAACACCGGGGAGCTGTTTTTT.

V is TRBV20-1 and J is TRBJ2-7; D call uncertain. Germline V gene data show CDR1 as DFQATT and CDR2 as SNEGSKA (reference sequence). Deletions cut 6 bases from V and 1 base from J, with 13 bases between. The CDR3 length is 13 residues. The CDR3 DNA follows: TGCAGTGCCGCTTTTTTAAATTCCTACGAGCAGTACTTC. Its protein is CSAAFLNSYEQYF.

The chain recombines TRBV20-1 with TRBJ2-5; 7 bases align to TRBD1. The CDR3 is made up of 14 amino acids. Germline V gives CDR1 DFQATT, CDR2 SNEGSKA (reference sequence). J gave up 1 base and V 5 bases, and 7 bases lay outside the gene matches. The CDR3 protein is CSARRTGAQETQYF. CDR3 bases: TGCAGTGCTCGGCGGACAGGCGCCCAAGAGACCCAGTACTTC.

This clonotype occurred a few times. CDR3 residues: CASSYSTGASEGYGYTF. CDR3 nucleotide sequence: TGTGCCAGCAGTTACTCCACAGGGGCCTCTGAGGGCTATGGCTACACCTTC. V and J are TRBV6-6 and TRBJ1-2, with TRBD1 matching over 7 bases. The CDR3 is 17 residues long. CDR1 and CDR2 (germline): MNHNY, SVGAGI (reference sequence). Germline trimming cut 0 bases from V and 4 bases from J; bases unmatched to any gene: 11.

This clonotype has a single count. This chain connects TRBV11-2 to TRBJ2-5; D unclear. CDR3 length: 14 amino acids. Germline-derived CDR1 and CDR2 are SGHAT and FQNNGV. The V and J ends lost 3 bases and 5 bases respectively, with 13 bases between them. The DNA for the CDR3 is TGTGCCAGCAGCTTCTCCGACACCGGGGAGACCCAGTACTTC. This gives the protein CASSFSDTGETQYF.